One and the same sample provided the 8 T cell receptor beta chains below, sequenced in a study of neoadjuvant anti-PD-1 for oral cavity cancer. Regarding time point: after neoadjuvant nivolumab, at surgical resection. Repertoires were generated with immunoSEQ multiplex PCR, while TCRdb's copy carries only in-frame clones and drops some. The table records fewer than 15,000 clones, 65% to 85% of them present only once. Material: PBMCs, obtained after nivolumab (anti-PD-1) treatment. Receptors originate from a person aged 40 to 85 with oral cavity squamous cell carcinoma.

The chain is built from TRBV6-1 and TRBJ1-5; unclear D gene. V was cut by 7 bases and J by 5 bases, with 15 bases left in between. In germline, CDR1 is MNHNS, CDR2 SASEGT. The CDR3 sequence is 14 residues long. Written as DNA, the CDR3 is TGTGCCAGCACGGGCACCTCAGGCCATCAGCCCCAGCATTTT. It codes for CASTGTSGHQPQHF.

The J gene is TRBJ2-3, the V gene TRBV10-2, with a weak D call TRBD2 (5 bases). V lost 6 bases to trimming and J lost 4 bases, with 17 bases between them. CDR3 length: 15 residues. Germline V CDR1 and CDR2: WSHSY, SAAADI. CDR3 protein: CASSQQITAADTQYF. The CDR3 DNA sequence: TGCGCCAGCAGCCAGCAAATCACAGCGGCAGATACGCAGTATTTT.

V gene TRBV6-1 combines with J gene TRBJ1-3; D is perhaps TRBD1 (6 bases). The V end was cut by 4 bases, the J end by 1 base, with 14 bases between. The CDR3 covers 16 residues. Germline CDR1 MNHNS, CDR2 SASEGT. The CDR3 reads CASSGGGGPSGNTIYF. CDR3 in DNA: TGTGCCAGCAGTGGAGGGGGGGGCCCTTCTGGAAACACCATATATTTT.

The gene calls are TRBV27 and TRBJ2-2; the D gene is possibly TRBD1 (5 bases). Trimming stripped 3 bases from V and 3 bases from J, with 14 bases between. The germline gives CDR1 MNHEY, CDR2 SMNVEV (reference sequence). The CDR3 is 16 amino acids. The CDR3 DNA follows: TGTGCCAGCAGTTTCGCCCCACAAGGGGACACCGGGGAGCTGTTTTTT. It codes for CASSFAPQGDTGELFF.

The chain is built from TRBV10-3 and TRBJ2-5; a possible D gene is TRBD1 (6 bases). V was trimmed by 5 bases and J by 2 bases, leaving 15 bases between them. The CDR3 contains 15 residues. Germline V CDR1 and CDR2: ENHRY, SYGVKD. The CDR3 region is CAISPGQLVQETQYF. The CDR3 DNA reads TGTGCCATCAGTCCTGGACAGCTAGTACAAGAGACCCAGTACTTC.

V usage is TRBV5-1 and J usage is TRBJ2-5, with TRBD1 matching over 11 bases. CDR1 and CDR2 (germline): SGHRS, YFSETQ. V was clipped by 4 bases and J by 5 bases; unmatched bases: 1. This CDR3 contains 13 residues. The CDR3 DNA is TGCGCCAGCAGCAGGGACAGGGGGGAGACCCAGTACTTC. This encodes CASSRDRGETQYF.

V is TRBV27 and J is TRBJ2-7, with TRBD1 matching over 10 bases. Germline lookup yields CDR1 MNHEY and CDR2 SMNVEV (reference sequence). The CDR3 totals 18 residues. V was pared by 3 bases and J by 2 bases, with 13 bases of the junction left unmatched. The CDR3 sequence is CASSFIDMWDRGTYEQYF. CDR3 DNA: TGTGCCAGCAGTTTCATAGATATGTGGGACAGGGGTACCTACGAGCAGTACTTC.

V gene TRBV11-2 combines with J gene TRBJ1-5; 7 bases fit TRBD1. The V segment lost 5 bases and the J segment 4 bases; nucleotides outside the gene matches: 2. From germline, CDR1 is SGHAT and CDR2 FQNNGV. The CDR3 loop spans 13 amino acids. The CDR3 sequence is CASSPQGNQPQHF. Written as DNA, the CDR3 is TGTGCCAGCAGCCCACAGGGGAATCAGCCCCAGCATTTT.